Listed below are T cell receptor beta chains from one sample, sequenced in a study of OX40 agonist ivuxolimab in advanced cancers. Profiled with immunoSEQ multiplex PCR; TCRdb holds only in-frame clones, not every one. The table shows 80,000 or so clones, with 75% to 90% occurring only once. This specimen was CD4+ or CD8+ T cells sorted from blood, taken in a trial of the OX40 agonist ivuxolimab. The receptors originated from an adult with an advanced solid tumor such as melanoma, head and neck, liver or kidney cancer. Each CDR3 is given with its conserved first and last residue. D genes are given only for firm matches. Size values are once, few and many counts, or a class for expanded clones, and some rows have none.

CDR3 length: 16; clone size: NA; J gene: TRBJ2-3; D gene: NA; V gene: TRBV5-1; CDR3 protein: CASSLGAGRSTDTQYF; CDR3 DNA: TGCGCCAGCAGCTTGGGGGCAGGGAGGAGCACAGATACGCAGTATTTT
CDR3 length: 15; clone size: once; J gene: TRBJ2-1; D gene: NA; V gene: TRBV7-7; CDR3 protein: CASSTSGTPYNEQFF; CDR3 DNA: TGTGCCAGCAGCACTTCCGGGACCCCCTACAATGAGCAGTTCTTC
CDR3 length: 17; clone size: NA; J gene: TRBJ2-6; D gene: TRBD1; V gene: TRBV28; CDR3 protein: CASRPGQGISGANVLTF; CDR3 DNA: TGTGCCAGCAGACCGGGACAGGGGATCTCTGGGGCCAACGTCCTGACTTTC
CDR3 length: 15; clone size: NA; J gene: TRBJ2-1; D gene: NA; V gene: TRBV6-1; CDR3 protein: CASLTWGSYHGEQFF; CDR3 DNA: TGTGCCAGCCTGACATGGGGCAGTTACCACGGTGAGCAGTTCTTC
CDR3 length: 13; clone size: NA; J gene: TRBJ2-5; D gene: NA; V gene: TRBV30; CDR3 protein: CAWSFGQAETQYF; CDR3 DNA: TGTGCCTGGAGTTTCGGGCAGGCCGAGACCCAGTACTTC
CDR3 length: 13; clone size: NA; J gene: TRBJ2-7; D gene: TRBD1; V gene: TRBV11-2; CDR3 protein: CASSPGQGREQYF; CDR3 DNA: TGTGCCAGCAGCCCTGGACAGGGAAGGGAGCAGTACTTC
CDR3 length: 15; clone size: NA; J gene: TRBJ1-1; D gene: NA; V gene: TRBV15; CDR3 protein: CATSRGGWGDTEAFF; CDR3 DNA: TGTGCCACCAGCAGAGGGGGATGGGGTGACACTGAAGCTTTCTTT
CDR3 length: 14; clone size: NA; J gene: TRBJ2-3; D gene: NA; V gene: TRBV18; CDR3 protein: CASSPKSRADTQYF; CDR3 DNA: TGTGCCAGCTCACCCAAATCCAGGGCAGATACGCAGTATTTT
CDR3 length: 14; clone size: NA; J gene: TRBJ1-2; D gene: NA; V gene: TRBV28; CDR3 protein: CASSLALAGYGYTF; CDR3 DNA: TGTGCCAGCAGTTTAGCCCTAGCGGGCTATGGCTACACCTTC
CDR3 length: 15; clone size: NA; J gene: TRBJ1-6; D gene: NA; V gene: TRBV18; CDR3 protein: CASSPTSSYNSPLHF; CDR3 DNA: TGTGCCAGCTCACCGACCAGCTCCTATAATTCACCCCTCCACTTT
CDR3 length: 14; clone size: NA; J gene: TRBJ2-2; D gene: NA; V gene: TRBV27; CDR3 protein: CASSLLGVSGELFF; CDR3 DNA: TGTGCCAGCAGTTTATTGGGGGTATCCGGGGAGCTGTTTTTT
CDR3 length: 15; clone size: NA; J gene: TRBJ2-7; D gene: TRBD2; V gene: TRBV4-1; CDR3 protein: CASSHIAGSSYEQYF; CDR3 DNA: TGCGCCAGCAGCCACATAGCGGGGAGCTCCTACGAGCAGTACTTC
CDR3 length: 15; clone size: NA; J gene: TRBJ1-6; D gene: NA; V gene: TRBV28; CDR3 protein: CASSLSSSYNSPLHF; CDR3 DNA: TGTGCCAGCAGTTTGAGCAGCTCCTATAATTCACCCCTCCACTTT
CDR3 length: 12; clone size: NA; J gene: TRBJ2-7; D gene: NA; V gene: TRBV28; CDR3 protein: CASSLRGAEQYF; CDR3 DNA: TGTGCCAGCAGTTTACGCGGGGCCGAGCAGTACTTC
CDR3 length: 15; clone size: NA; J gene: TRBJ2-3; D gene: NA; V gene: TRBV5-6; CDR3 protein: CASSGTGYGTDTQYF; CDR3 DNA: TGTGCCAGCAGTGGAACAGGGTACGGCACAGATACGCAGTATTTT
CDR3 length: 15; clone size: NA; J gene: TRBJ1-4; D gene: TRBD1; V gene: TRBV7-6; CDR3 protein: CASSLSQGANEKLFF; CDR3 DNA: TGTGCCAGCAGCCTCTCACAGGGGGCGAACGAAAAACTGTTTTTT
CDR3 length: 16; clone size: NA; J gene: TRBJ2-1; D gene: NA; V gene: TRBV6-1; CDR3 protein: CASSERRLAGTHEQFF; CDR3 DNA: TGTGCCAGCAGTGAACGCCGCCTAGCAGGTACGCATGAGCAGTTCTTC
CDR3 length: 13; clone size: NA; J gene: TRBJ2-2; D gene: NA; V gene: TRBV30; CDR3 protein: CAWSRPITGELFF; CDR3 DNA: TGTGCCTGGAGTAGACCGATTACCGGGGAGCTGTTTTTT
CDR3 length: 13; clone size: NA; J gene: TRBJ2-3; D gene: NA; V gene: TRBV7-7; CDR3 protein: CASSSPGTDTQYF; CDR3 DNA: TGTGCCAGCAGCTCACCCGGCACAGATACGCAGTATTTT
CDR3 length: 14; clone size: NA; J gene: TRBJ2-3; D gene: NA; V gene: TRBV7-2; CDR3 protein: CASILGGALLTQYF; CDR3 DNA: TGTGCCAGCATCTTGGGGGGGGCACTACTTACGCAGTATTTT
CDR3 length: 17; clone size: NA; J gene: TRBJ2-5; D gene: TRBD2; V gene: TRBV19; CDR3 protein: CASSIEASGFLQETQYF; CDR3 DNA: TGTGCCAGTAGTATAGAGGCTAGCGGGTTCCTCCAAGAGACCCAGTACTTC
CDR3 length: 16; clone size: NA; J gene: TRBJ1-2; D gene: NA; V gene: TRBV7-9; CDR3 protein: CASSLRNFTSNYGYTF; CDR3 DNA: TGTGCCAGCAGCTTACGAAATTTCACTTCTAACTATGGCTACACCTTC
CDR3 length: 15; clone size: NA; J gene: TRBJ1-3; D gene: NA; V gene: TRBV7-8; CDR3 protein: CASSPRGVSGNTIYF; CDR3 DNA: TGTGCCAGCAGCCCCCGAGGGGTCTCTGGAAACACCATATATTTT
CDR3 length: 15; clone size: NA; J gene: TRBJ1-5; D gene: NA; V gene: TRBV27; CDR3 protein: CATRLTPGDGQPQHF; CDR3 DNA: TGTGCCACCCGTTTAACCCCAGGGGACGGCCAGCCCCAGCATTTT
CDR3 length: 17; clone size: NA; J gene: TRBJ1-5; D gene: TRBD1; V gene: TRBV19; CDR3 protein: CASSIDGTGMSNQPQHF; CDR3 DNA: TGTGCCAGTAGTATAGACGGGACAGGTATGAGCAATCAGCCCCAGCATTTT
CDR3 length: 15; clone size: NA; J gene: TRBJ1-4; D gene: TRBD1; V gene: TRBV7-6; CDR3 protein: CASSFGTATNEKLFF; CDR3 DNA: TGTGCCAGCAGCTTCGGGACAGCAACTAATGAAAAACTGTTTTTT
CDR3 length: 17; clone size: NA; J gene: TRBJ2-5; D gene: TRBD2; V gene: TRBV18; CDR3 protein: CASSPRTSGSRGETQYF; CDR3 DNA: TGTGCCAGCTCACCACGAACTAGCGGGAGCCGGGGGGAGACCCAGTACTTC
CDR3 length: 16; clone size: once; J gene: TRBJ2-2; D gene: NA; V gene: TRBV5-6; CDR3 protein: CASSHPTKGKIGELFF; CDR3 DNA: TGTGCCAGCAGCCATCCGACAAAAGGGAAGATCGGGGAGCTGTTTTTT
CDR3 length: 15; clone size: NA; J gene: TRBJ2-2; D gene: NA; V gene: TRBV7-2; CDR3 protein: CASSLVRANTGELFF; CDR3 DNA: TGTGCCAGCAGCTTAGTAAGGGCGAACACCGGGGAGCTGTTTTTT
CDR3 length: 18; clone size: NA; J gene: TRBJ2-6; D gene: NA; V gene: TRBV5-4; CDR3 protein: CASSPASTGYPGANVLTF; CDR3 DNA: TGTGCCAGCAGCCCCGCCAGTACAGGCTATCCTGGGGCCAACGTCCTGACTTTC
CDR3 length: 12; clone size: NA; J gene: TRBJ2-3; D gene: NA; V gene: TRBV10-3; CDR3 protein: CATSYQPDTQYF; CDR3 DNA: TGTGCCACCTCCTATCAACCCGATACGCAGTATTTT
CDR3 length: 15; clone size: NA; J gene: TRBJ1-5; D gene: TRBD1; V gene: TRBV28; CDR3 protein: CASSRQGERNQPQHF; CDR3 DNA: TGTGCCAGCAGTAGACAGGGTGAGCGCAATCAGCCCCAGCATTTT
CDR3 length: 17; clone size: NA; J gene: TRBJ2-6; D gene: TRBD1; V gene: TRBV5-4; CDR3 protein: CAIKTGTVVSGANVLTF; CDR3 DNA: TGTGCCATAAAAACCGGGACAGTCGTCTCTGGGGCCAACGTCCTGACTTTC
CDR3 length: 13; clone size: NA; J gene: TRBJ1-3; D gene: TRBD1; V gene: TRBV6-5; CDR3 protein: CASNDRAGNTIYF; CDR3 DNA: TGTGCCAGCAACGACAGGGCTGGAAACACCATATATTTT